What follows is one TCR beta chain and its context. This entry comes from a study of blood T cell repertoires in COVID-19. As for the study in general: T cells, B-cell-depleted T cells, or PBMCs provided the cDNA or gDNA that served as material.

Original analysis: Amplification from reference gene primers served as the basis for estimated nucleated cell counts. Measured with immunoSEQ multiplex PCR; TCRdb has only the in-frame clones, and not every one. V and J calls and clone size are as listed in that table; D and trimming were resolved from the DNA. Seen here are about 170,000 clones, around 91% observed once, and the top ten hold less than 0.85%. The CDR3 totals 13 residues. Trimming cost V 4 bases and J 4 bases, with 13 bases left between them. CDR1 is SQVTM and CDR2 is ANQGSEA in the germline V gene. Specimen: PBMCs or T cells enriched from blood (not recorded which). The J gene is TRBJ1-1, the V gene TRBV29-1; D is ambiguous. The sequence derives from a woman under 30 who had recovered from COVID-19. The CDR3 bases are TGCAGCGTTGTCGGTGGGAGGACCACTGAAGCTTTCTTT. This codes for CSVVGGRTTEAFF.